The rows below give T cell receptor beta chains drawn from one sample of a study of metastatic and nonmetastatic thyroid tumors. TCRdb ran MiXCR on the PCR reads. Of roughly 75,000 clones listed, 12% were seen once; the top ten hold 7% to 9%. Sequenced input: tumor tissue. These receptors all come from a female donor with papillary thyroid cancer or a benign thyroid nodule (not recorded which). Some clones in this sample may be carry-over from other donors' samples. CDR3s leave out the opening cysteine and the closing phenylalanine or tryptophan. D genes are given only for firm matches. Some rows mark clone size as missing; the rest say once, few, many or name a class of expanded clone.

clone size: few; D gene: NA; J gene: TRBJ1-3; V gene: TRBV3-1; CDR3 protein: ASSRVLRGGGNTIY
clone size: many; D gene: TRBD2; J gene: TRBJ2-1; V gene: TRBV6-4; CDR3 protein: ASSEAGGYNEQF
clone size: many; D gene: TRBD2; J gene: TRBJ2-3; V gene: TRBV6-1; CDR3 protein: ASKASGSPTDTQY
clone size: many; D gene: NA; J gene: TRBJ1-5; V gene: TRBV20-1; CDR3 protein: SARDRVYRPQH
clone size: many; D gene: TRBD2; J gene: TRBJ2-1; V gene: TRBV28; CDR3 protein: ASSFSGRASYSYNEQF
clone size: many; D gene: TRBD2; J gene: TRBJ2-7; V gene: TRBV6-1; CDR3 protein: ASSEASGSSYEQY
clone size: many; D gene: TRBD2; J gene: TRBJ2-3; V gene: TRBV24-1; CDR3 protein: ATSESGLAGEGQY
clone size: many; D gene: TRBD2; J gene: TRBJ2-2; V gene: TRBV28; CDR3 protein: ASTSGGGNTGELF
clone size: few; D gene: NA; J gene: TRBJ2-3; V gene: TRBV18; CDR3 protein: ASSGVEPTDTQY
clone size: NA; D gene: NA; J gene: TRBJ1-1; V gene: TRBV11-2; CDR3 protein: ASSPLFGRVNTEAF
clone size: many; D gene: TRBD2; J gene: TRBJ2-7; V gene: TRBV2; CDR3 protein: ASRARETGHEQY
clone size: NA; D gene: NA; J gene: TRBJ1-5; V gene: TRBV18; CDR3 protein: ASSPSSLDQPQH
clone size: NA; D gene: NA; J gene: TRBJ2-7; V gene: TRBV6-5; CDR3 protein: ASSYSPGHDYEQY
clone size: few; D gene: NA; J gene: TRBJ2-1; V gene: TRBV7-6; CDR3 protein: ASSLGYNEQF
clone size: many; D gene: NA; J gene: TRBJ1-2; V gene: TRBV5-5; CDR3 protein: ASSLVNYGYT
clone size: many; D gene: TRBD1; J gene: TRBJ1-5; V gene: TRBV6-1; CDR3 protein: ASSELGQGGNQPQH
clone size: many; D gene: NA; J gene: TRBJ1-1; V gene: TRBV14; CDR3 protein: ASSPDTLGTEAF
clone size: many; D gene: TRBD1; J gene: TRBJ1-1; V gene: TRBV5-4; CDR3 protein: ASRSQGEYTEAF
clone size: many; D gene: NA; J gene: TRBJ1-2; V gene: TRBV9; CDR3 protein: ASSVEAVGSGYT
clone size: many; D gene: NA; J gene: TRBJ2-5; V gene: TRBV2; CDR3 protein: ASSEAGGVQETQY
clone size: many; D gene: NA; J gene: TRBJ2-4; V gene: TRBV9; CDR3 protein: ASSVGDWNIQY
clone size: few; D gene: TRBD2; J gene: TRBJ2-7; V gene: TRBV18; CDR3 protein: ASSPPLAGGLFEQY
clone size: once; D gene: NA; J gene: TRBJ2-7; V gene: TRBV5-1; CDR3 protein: ARSMDGMGCEQY
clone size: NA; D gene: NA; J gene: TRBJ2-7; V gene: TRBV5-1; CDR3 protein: ASRWVLQVPDEQY
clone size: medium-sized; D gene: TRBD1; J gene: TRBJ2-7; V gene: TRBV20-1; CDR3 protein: SARDGPGQASYEQY
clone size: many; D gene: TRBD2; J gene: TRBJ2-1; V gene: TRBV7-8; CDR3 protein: ASSFRLAGGLLSSYNEQF
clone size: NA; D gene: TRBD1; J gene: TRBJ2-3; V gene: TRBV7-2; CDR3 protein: ASSSAVEGTDTQY
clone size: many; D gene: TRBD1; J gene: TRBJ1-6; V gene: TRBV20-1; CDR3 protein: SAPGGDRGNSPLH
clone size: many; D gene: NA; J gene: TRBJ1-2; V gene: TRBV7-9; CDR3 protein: ASRDTGYGYT
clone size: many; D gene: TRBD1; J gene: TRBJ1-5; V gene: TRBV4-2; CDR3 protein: ASSQGGQGINQPQH
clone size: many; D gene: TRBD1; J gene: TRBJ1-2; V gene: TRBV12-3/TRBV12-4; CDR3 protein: ASGQGSYGYT
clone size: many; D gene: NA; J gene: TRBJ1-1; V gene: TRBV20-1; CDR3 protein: SAFRTGFGTEAF
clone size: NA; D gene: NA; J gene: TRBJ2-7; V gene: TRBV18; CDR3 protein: ASSTRLEQY
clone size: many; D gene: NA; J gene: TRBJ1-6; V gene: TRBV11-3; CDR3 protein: ASSLTGFDSPLH
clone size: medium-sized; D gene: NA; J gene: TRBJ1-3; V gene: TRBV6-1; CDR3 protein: ASSAGAISGNTIY
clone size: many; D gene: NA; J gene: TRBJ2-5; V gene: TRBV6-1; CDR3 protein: ASTENTGSFRAQY
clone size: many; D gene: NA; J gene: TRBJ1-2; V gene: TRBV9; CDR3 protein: ASSATGNYGYT
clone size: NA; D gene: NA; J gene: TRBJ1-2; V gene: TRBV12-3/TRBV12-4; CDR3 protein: ASSWHICYT
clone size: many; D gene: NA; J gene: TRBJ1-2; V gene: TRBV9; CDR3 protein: ASSVAPGVRDGYT
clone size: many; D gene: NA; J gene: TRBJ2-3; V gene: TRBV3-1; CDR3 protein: ASSPRRGWDTDTQY
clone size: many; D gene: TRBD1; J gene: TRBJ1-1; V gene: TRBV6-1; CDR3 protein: ASRGGGGTEAF
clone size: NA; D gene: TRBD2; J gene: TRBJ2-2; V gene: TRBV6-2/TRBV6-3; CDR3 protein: ASSYSSGRAGDSTWELF
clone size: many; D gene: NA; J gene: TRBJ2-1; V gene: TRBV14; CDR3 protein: ASSGSPTYNEQF
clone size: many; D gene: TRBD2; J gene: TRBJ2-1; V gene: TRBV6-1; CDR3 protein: ASSPGGSNPYNEQF
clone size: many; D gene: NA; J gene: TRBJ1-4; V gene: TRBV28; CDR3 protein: ASSPSGATNEKLF
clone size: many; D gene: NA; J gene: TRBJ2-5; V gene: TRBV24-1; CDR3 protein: ATSDAAARETQY
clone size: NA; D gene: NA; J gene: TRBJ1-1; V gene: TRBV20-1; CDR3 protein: SARDVRVLDTEAF
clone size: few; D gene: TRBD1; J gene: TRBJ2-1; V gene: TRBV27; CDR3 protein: ASRDMGQLDNEQF
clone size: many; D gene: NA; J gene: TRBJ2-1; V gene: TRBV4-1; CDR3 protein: ASSQEAGRYNEQF
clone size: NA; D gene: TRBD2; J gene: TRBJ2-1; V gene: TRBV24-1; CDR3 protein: ATGGGGGNNEQF
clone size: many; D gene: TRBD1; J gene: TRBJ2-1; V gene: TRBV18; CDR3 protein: ASSRPGQGAYEQF
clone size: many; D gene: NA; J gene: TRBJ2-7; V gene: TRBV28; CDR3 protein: ASSLVGPPMSEQY
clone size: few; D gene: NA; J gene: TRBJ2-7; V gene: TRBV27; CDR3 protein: ASSFVPGQTVEQY
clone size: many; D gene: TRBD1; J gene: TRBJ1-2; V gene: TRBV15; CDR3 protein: ATSSPDRAEEYGYT